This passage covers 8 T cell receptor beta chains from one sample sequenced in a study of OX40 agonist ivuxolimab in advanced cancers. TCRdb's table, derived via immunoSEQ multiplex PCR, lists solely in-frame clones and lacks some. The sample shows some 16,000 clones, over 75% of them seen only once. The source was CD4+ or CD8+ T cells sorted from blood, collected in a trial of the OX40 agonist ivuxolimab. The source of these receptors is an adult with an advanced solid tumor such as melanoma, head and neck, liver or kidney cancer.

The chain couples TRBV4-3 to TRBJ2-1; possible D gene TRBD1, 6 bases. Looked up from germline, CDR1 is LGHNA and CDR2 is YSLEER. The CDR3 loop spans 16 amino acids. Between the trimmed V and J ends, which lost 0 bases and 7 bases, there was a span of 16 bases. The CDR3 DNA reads TGCGCCAGCAGCCAAGATTCATCACAGGGATGGAATGAGCAGTTCTTC. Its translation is CASSQDSSQGWNEQFF.

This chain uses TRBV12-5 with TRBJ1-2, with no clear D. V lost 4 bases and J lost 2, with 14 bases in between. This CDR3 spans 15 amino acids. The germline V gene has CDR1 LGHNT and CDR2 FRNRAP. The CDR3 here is CASGYESRRNYGYTF. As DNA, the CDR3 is TGTGCTAGTGGTTATGAGAGCAGAAGAAACTATGGCTACACCTTC.

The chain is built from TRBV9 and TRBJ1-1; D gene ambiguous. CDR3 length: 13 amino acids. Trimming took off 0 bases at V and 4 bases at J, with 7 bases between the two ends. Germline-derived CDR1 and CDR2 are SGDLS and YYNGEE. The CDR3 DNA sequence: TGTGCCAGCAGCGTAGGTGATATCACTGAAGCTTTCTTT. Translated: CASSVGDITEAFF.

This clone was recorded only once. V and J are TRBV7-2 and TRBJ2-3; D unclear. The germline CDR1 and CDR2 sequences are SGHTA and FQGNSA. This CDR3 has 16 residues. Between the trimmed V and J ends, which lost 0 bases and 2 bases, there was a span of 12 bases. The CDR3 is CASSLASPRYTDTQYF. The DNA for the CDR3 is TGTGCCAGCAGCTTAGCAAGCCCAAGGTACACAGATACGCAGTATTTT.

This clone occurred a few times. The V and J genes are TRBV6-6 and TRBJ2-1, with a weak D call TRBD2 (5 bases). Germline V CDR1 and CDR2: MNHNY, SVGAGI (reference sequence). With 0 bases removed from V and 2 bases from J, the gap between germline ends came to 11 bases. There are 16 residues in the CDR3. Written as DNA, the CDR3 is TGTGCCAGCAGTTACTCAGTAGCGACCGCCTACAATGAGCAGTTCTTC. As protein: CASSYSVATAYNEQFF.

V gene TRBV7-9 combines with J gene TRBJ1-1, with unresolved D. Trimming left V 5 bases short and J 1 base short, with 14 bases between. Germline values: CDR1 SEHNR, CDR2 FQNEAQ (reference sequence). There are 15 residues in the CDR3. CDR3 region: CASSQPVGGNTEAFF. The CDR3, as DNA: TGTGCCAGCAGCCAGCCTGTGGGCGGGAACACTGAAGCTTTCTTT. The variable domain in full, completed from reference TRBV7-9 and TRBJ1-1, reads DTGVSQNPRHKITKRGQNVTFRCDPISEHNRLYWYRQTLGQGPEFLTYFQNEAQLEKSRLLSDRFSAERPKGSFSTLEIQRTEQGDSAMYLCASSQPVGGNTEAFFGQGTRLTVV.

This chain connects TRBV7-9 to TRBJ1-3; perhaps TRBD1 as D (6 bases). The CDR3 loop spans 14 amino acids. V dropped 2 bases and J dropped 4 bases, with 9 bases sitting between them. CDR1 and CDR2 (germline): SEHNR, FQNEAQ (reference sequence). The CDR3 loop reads CASSLKQGGNTIYF. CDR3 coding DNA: TGTGCCAGCAGCTTAAAACAGGGCGGAAACACCATATATTTT.

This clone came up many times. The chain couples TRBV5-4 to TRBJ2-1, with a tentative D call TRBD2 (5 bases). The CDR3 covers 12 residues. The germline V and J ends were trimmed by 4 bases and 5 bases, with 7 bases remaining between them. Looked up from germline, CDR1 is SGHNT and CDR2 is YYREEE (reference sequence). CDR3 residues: CASSRGNNEQFF. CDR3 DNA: TGTGCCAGCAGCCGGGGAAACAATGAGCAGTTCTTC.